A selection of T cell receptor beta chains follows, all from one sample in a study of graft-versus-host responses after intestinal transplantation. Only in-frame clones appear in the TCRdb table, and some are missing; sequencing was by immunoSEQ multiplex PCR. The repertoire holds some 120,000 clones, around 90% seen once, with over 0.15% in the top ten. No antigen has been identified for these receptors. Sample: unstimulated CD4+ T cells sorted from spleen or lymph node cells, taken before intestinal transplant. These receptors originate from a human donor who received an intestinal transplant. Both conserved end residues are part of each CDR3. The D gene is left open where the match is weak. The size of a clone is reported for some rows only, either as once, few or many, or as a class for expanded clones.

>TRBJ1-2|-|TRBV7-9|once
CASSLAGGVIDGYTF
TGTGCCAGCAGCTTAGCGGGGGGTGTGATAGATGGCTACACCTTC
>TRBJ1-5|-|TRBV5-1|-
CASSLEGSQPQHF
TGCGCCAGCAGCTTGGAGGGGTCTCAGCCCCAGCATTTT
>TRBJ2-2|-|TRBV7-2|-
CASSHTWSGELFF
TGTGCCAGCAGCCACACTTGGTCCGGGGAGCTGTTTTTT
>TRBJ2-3|TRBD2|TRBV2|-
CASSERSDPGGTQYF
TGTGCCAGCAGTGAAAGGTCCGATCCGGGGGGTACGCAGTATTTT
>TRBJ2-1|-|TRBV7-9|-
CASSFLGVDEQFF
TGTGCCAGCAGCTTCCTAGGGGTTGATGAGCAGTTCTTC
>TRBJ1-5|-|TRBV6-1|-
CASSRVKGGNQPQHF
TGTGCCAGCAGCAGGGTGAAGGGGGGCAATCAGCCCCAGCATTTT
>TRBJ1-1|-|TRBV10-3|-
CASQQSTEAFF
TGTGCCAGTCAGCAAAGCACTGAAGCTTTCTTT
>TRBJ2-7|TRBD2|TRBV10-2|-
CASRGTSGASEQYF
TGCGCCAGCAGGGGAACTAGCGGGGCTAGCGAGCAGTACTTC
>TRBJ1-2|-|TRBV6-6|few
CASSYSISGYGYTF
TGTGCCAGCAGTTACTCGATCTCGGGCTATGGCTACACCTTC
>TRBJ1-3|-|TRBV15|-
CATSRAINGNTIYF
TGTGCCACCAGCAGAGCAATTAACGGAAACACCATATATTTT
>TRBJ2-3|TRBD2|TRBV30|-
CAWSFGTSGGTDTQYF
TGTGCCTGGAGCTTTGGGACTAGCGGGGGCACAGATACGCAGTATTTT
>TRBJ1-1|-|TRBV27|-
CASSLSGQLNTEAFF
TGTGCCAGCAGTTTATCTGGGCAGTTGAACACTGAAGCTTTCTTT
>TRBJ2-3|-|TRBV11-2|-
CASSLGQGPRTDTQYF
TGTGCCAGCAGCTTAGGTCAGGGTCCCCGCACAGATACGCAGTATTTT
>TRBJ2-7|-|TRBV4-2|-
CASSETQSGPYEQYF
TGTGCCAGCAGCGAAACCCAATCAGGCCCCTACGAGCAGTACTTC
>TRBJ1-5|-|TRBV19|-
CASLAGGNQPQHF
TGTGCCAGTCTAGCAGGGGGCAATCAGCCCCAGCATTTT
>TRBJ2-3|TRBD2|TRBV5-4|-
CASSFRLAAPDTQYF
TGTGCCAGCAGCTTTAGACTAGCGGCCCCAGATACGCAGTATTTT
>TRBJ1-5|-|TRBV6-5|few
CASGRGFNQPQHF
TGTGCCAGCGGAAGGGGGTTTAATCAGCCCCAGCATTTT
>TRBJ2-7|-|TRBV6-1|-
CASRLGDYEQYF
TGTGCCAGCAGGTTGGGGGACTACGAGCAGTACTTC
>TRBJ1-2|TRBD1|TRBV10-3|few
CAISPGQGTYGYTF
TGTGCCATCAGTCCGGGACAGGGGACCTATGGCTACACCTTC
>TRBJ2-5|TRBD1|TRBV6-1|-
CASSEVQGAETQYF
TGTGCCAGCAGTGAAGTACAGGGGGCAGAGACCCAGTACTTC
>TRBJ2-3|-|TRBV5-1|-
CASSLALSQRSTDTQYF
TGCGCCAGCAGCTTGGCCCTCAGCCAGAGAAGCACAGATACGCAGTATTTT
>TRBJ2-2|-|TRBV5-1|-
CASSLGSNINTGELFF
TGCGCCAGCAGCTTGGGATCGAACATCAACACCGGGGAGCTGTTTTTT
>TRBJ1-1|-|TRBV5-1|-
CASSLVRDTEAFF
TGCGCCAGCAGCCTCGTAAGGGACACTGAAGCTTTCTTT
>TRBJ1-6|-|TRBV19|-
CASSNRGSPLHF
TGTGCCAGTAGCAACCGGGGCTCACCCCTCCACTTT
>TRBJ2-1|-|TRBV2|once
CASSPGVYEQFF
TGTGCCAGCAGCCCAGGAGTCTATGAGCAGTTCTTC
>TRBJ2-7|-|TRBV5-1|-
CASSLEGEQYF
TGCGCCAGCAGCTTGGAAGGGGAGCAGTACTTC
>TRBJ1-1|-|TRBV18|-
CASSPPSLNTEAFF
TGTGCCAGCTCACCACCCAGTCTGAACACTGAAGCTTTCTTT
>TRBJ2-7|-|TRBV5-1|-
CASSPRRGGPYEQYF
TGCGCCAGCAGCCCCCGACGGGGCGGACCCTACGAGCAGTACTTC
>TRBJ1-2|TRBD1|TRBV5-6|once
CASSGVDRVTGYTF
TGTGCCAGCAGCGGAGTGGACAGGGTCACTGGCTACACCTTC